What follows describes a single T cell receptor (beta chain). Antigen unknown. The CDR3 end is not reached by the read, which stops 3 residues before it; the germline J gene fills it in. This entry comes from a study of T cell clonality in common variable immunodeficiency. Study-level findings and limits: Fewer deletions and N-nucleotide insertions were reportedly seen in common variable immunodeficiency TCR beta sequences.

Each donor provided roughly 4.5 to 8.5 ml of heparinized whole blood. Germline V gives CDR1 LNHDA, CDR2 SQIVND (reference sequence). The CDR3 has 15 residues. Trimming left V 5 bases short and J 8 bases short, with 18 bases between. The protocol was immunoSEQ multiplex PCR, while the TCRdb copy is restricted to in-frame clones and leaves out a portion. This sample carries around 42,000 clones, none of them present only once. The sequencing sample was made of peripheral blood mononuclear cells. The receptor was derived from a human donor with common variable immunodeficiency. The V call is TRBV19, the J call TRBJ1-4, with D uncertain. CDR3 residues: CASSPDAGSREKLFF. Incomplete CDR3 DNA: TGTGCCAGTAGTCCCGACGCGGGGAGTCGGGAAAAA.